This TCR beta chain was sequenced for a study of blood T cell repertoires in COVID-19. Study-level information: T cells, B-cell-depleted T cells, or PBMCs supplied cDNA or gDNA.

Trimming at V came to 6 bases and at J to 5 bases, leaving 13 bases not matched to a gene. This CDR3 region has 17 residues. Germline CDR1 reads MGHDK; CDR2 reads SYGVNS. The protocol was immunoSEQ multiplex PCR, while the TCRdb copy is restricted to in-frame clones and leaves out a portion. The sample holds about 17,000 clones, around 80% seen once. V is TRBV25-1 and J is TRBJ1-6, with TRBD1 matching over 7 bases. This clonotype was obtained from a man aged 55 to 70 with active or convalescent COVID-19. Sequenced: peripheral blood. CDR3 coding DNA: TGTGCCAGCAGACCTATTACGACAGGGCTGGATAATTCACCCCTCCACTTT. Amino acid sequence: CASRPITTGLDNSPLHF.